This entry lists 28 T cell receptor beta chains sequenced from one sample in a study of breast tumors, draining lymph nodes, adjacent tissues. One entry per CDR3 protein results from TCRdb running MiXCR on the multiplex PCR reads. The sample holds under 75,000 distinct CDR3 sequences, 45% to 60% seen once. Sequencing was performed on breast tumor tissue. Source of these receptors: a female donor with breast cancer. Some clones in this sample may be carry-over from other donors' samples.

This clonotype was seen repeatedly, ten times or more. V usage is TRBV6-2 or TRBV6-3 and J usage is TRBJ1-5; no definite D call. Germline CDR1 reads MNHEY; CDR2 reads SVGEGT. The germline V and J ends were trimmed by 7 bases and 4 bases, with 14 bases remaining between them. This CDR3 region has 14 residues. The CDR3 here is CASTDPNLNQPQHF. The DNA of the CDR3 is TGTGCCAGCACCGACCCAAACTTGAATCAGCCCCAGCATTTT.

A note on this clonotype: Being one base from a much bigger clone, this may be a read error. The chain links TRBV20-1 to TRBJ2-1; 10 positions match TRBD2. CDR3 size: 15 residues. Germline loops: CDR1 DFQATT, CDR2 SNEGSKA (reference sequence). V was clipped by 0 bases and J by 7 bases; unmatched bases: 6. The CDR3 region is CSARERLAGANEQFF. The CDR3 region has the DNA TGCAGTGCTAGAGAGAGGCTAGCGGGAGCTAATGAGCAGTTCTTC.

The V and J genes are TRBV18 and TRBJ1-4, with D hard to call. Per the germline V gene, CDR1 is KGHSH and CDR2 is LQKENI. The V and J ends lost 2 bases and 7 bases respectively, with 2 bases between them. The length of the CDR3 is 11 residues. CDR3 in amino acids: CASSPAEKLFF. The CDR3 DNA follows: TGTGCCAGCTCACCAGCTGAAAAACTGTTTTTT.

This clonotype was counted at least ten times. The chain joins TRBV7-8 to TRBJ2-7; 10 positions match TRBD2. The V segment lost 1 base and the J segment 4 bases; nucleotides outside the gene matches: 7. CDR1 SGHVS and CDR2 FQNEAQ come from the germline V gene. This CDR3 is built from 16 residues. CDR3 residues: CASSLVSGRSEYEQYF. DNA for the CDR3: TGTGCCAGCAGCTTAGTTAGCGGGAGGTCGGAATACGAGCAGTACTTC.

This clonotype was detected once. V gene TRBV10-2 combines with J gene TRBJ1-6; possible D gene TRBD1, 5 bases. The CDR3 runs 14 residues. Germline CDR1 and CDR2: WSHSY and SAAADI. Trimming removed 2 bases at V and 6 bases at J, with 8 bases between. The DNA for the CDR3 is TGCGCCAGCAGTGAGGAAGGGGCTAATTCACCCCTCCACTTT. Translation: CASSEEGANSPLHF.

This clonotype was detected only a few times. The gene calls are TRBV19 and TRBJ2-3; maybe TRBD1 (5 bases). The CDR3 is 13 amino acids. CDR1 is LNHDA and CDR2 is SQIVND in the germline V gene (reference sequence). Trimming took 4 bases from V and 6 from J, leaving 11 bases between them. The DNA for the CDR3 is TGTGCCAGTAGTAGGGGCCGGCGGGATACGCAGTATTTT. Amino acids: CASSRGRRDTQYF.

Remarks on this clonotype: A much larger clone differs by one base, so this may be a read error. Because the CDR3 is missing its conserved closing phenylalanine or tryptophan, this is likely a read error. The chain recombines TRBV7-2 with TRBJ1-2; tentatively, D is TRBD1 (6 bases). CDR1 is SGHTA and CDR2 is FQGNSA in the germline V gene. The V end was cut by 8 bases, the J end by 7 bases, with 14 bases between. The CDR3 runs to 12 residues. This CDR3 reads CASSPEGVGYTS. The CDR3 DNA follows: TGTGCCAGCTCACCAGAGGGGGTTGGCTACACCTCC.

This clonotype was detected ten times or more. V gene TRBV14 combines with J gene TRBJ2-1; no definite D call. The CDR3 is 15 residues long. Germline CDR1 and CDR2: SGHDN and FVKESK. V lost 3 bases, J lost 6 bases, and 15 bases lay in between. CDR3 DNA: TGTGCCAGCAGCCAGGACCGATCTTGGTCCAATGAGCAGTTCTTC. Its translation is CASSQDRSWSNEQFF. The full variable domain, completed using reference TRBV14 and TRBJ2-1, is EAGVTQFPSHSVIEKGQTVTLRCDPISGHDNLYWYRRVMGKEIKFLLHFVKESKQDESGMPNNRFLAERTGGTYSTLKVQPAELEDSGVYFCASSQDRSWSNEQFFGPGTRLTVL.

This clonotype has ten or more counts. The chain is built from TRBV28 and TRBJ2-5, with 9 bases matching TRBD2. CDR1 and CDR2 (germline): MDHEN, SYDVKM. V shed 11 bases, J shed 2 bases, and the junction held 15 bases outside the gene matches. The CDR3 loop spans 16 amino acids. As DNA, the CDR3 is TGTGCCGGAAGGTGGATAGCCAGCGGGGGGCAAGAGACCCAGTACTTC. The encoded protein is CAGRWIASGGQETQYF.

The V gene is TRBV7-9, the J gene TRBJ1-5, with D tentatively TRBD1 (5 bases). The V end lost 5 bases, the J end lost 10 bases, and 21 bases lay between the germline ends. This CDR3 region has 15 residues. Germline V gene data show CDR1 as SEHNR and CDR2 as FQNEAQ (reference sequence). CDR3: CASSRSWGGYPPQHF. In DNA form, the CDR3 reads TGTGCCAGCAGCCGGTCATGGGGGGGGTACCCTCCCCAGCATTTT.

This chain links TRBV7-8 with TRBJ2-5; 10 nucleotides line up with TRBD1. V shed 5 bases, J shed 7 bases, and the junction held 10 bases outside the gene matches. The germline V gene has CDR1 SGHVS and CDR2 FQNEAQ. The CDR3 length is 15 residues. The CDR3 reads CASSLGDRGHGTQYF. The CDR3 DNA follows: TGTGCCAGCAGCCTGGGGGACAGGGGTCACGGGACCCAGTACTTC.

The chain carries TRBV7-8 and TRBJ2-5; the D is unclear. Deletions cut 3 bases from V and 7 bases from J, with 9 bases between. The CDR3 runs 12 residues. Germline CDR1 SGHVS, CDR2 FQNEAQ. The CDR3, as DNA: TGTGCCAGCAGCTTGGTTCCAGGGACCCAGTACTTC. It specifies CASSLVPGTQYF.

In nucleotides, the CDR3 is TGTGCCAGCAGTGAAGATTGGGCAAGCGAGCAGTACTTC. Its protein is CASSEDWASEQYF. The genes are TRBV2 and TRBJ2-7; unclear D gene. This CDR3 is 13 amino acids long. Trimming stripped 1 base from V and 6 bases from J, with 10 bases between. Germline V gives CDR1 SNHLY, CDR2 FYNNEI.

The gene calls are TRBV24-1 and TRBJ2-2; tentatively, D is TRBD1 (6 bases). The CDR3 runs 14 residues. Trimming left V 2 bases short and J 6 bases short, with 9 bases between. Germline values: CDR1 KGHDR, CDR2 SFDVKD. CDR3 nucleotides: TGTGCCACCAGTGATTACACAGGGTCCGGGGAGCTGTTTTTT. Protein: CATSDYTGSGELFF.

This clonotype is labeled medium-sized. V and J are TRBV7-2 and TRBJ1-6, with D hard to call. V was clipped by 1 base and J by 0 bases, with 7 bases between them. CDR1 SGHTA and CDR2 FQGNSA come from the germline V gene. The CDR3 is made up of 16 amino acids. CDR3 loop: CASSLDGRSYNSPLHF. CDR3 sequence (DNA): TGTGCCAGCAGCTTAGACGGACGCTCCTATAATTCACCCCTCCACTTT.

The V gene is TRBV20-1, the J gene TRBJ2-1; D call uncertain. The better agreement between TRBJ2-7 and the DNA end casts doubt on the J call. CDR1 DFQATT and CDR2 SNEGSKA come from the germline V gene (reference sequence). The CDR3 covers 11 residues. CDR3 nucleotides: TGCAGTGCTATTGTTGTGAACGAGCAGTACTTC. Translated: CSAIVVNEQYF.

On this clonotype itself: A junction boundary mismatches the germline segment, possibly from a read error. The chain carries TRBV2 and TRBJ2-5; no definite D call. The germline gives CDR1 SNHLY, CDR2 FYNNEI. This CDR3 has 13 amino acids. The CDR3 DNA follows: TGTGCCAGCAGTGAACGGAGAGGAGAGGCCCAGTACTTC. Residues: CASSERRGEAQYF.

This chain links TRBV6-5 with TRBJ1-1; no definite D call. Germline V lookup: CDR1 MNHEY, CDR2 SVGAGI. Trimming shortened V by 6 bases and J by 4 bases, and 9 bases separated the two germline ends. The CDR3 has 12 amino acids. The CDR3, as DNA: TGTGCCAGCAGGGAAATGAGCACTGAAGCTTTCTTT. Protein: CASREMSTEAFF.

This clonotype was found many times. The chain links TRBV19 to TRBJ2-7, with 9 bases matching TRBD2. This CDR3 region has 15 residues. CDR1 and CDR2 from the germline V gene are LNHDA and SQIVND (reference sequence). The V segment lost 10 bases and the J segment 0 bases; nucleotides outside the gene matches: 10. CDR3 DNA: TGTGCCACCGTCCAGACTAGCGGAAGCTCCTACGAGCAGTACTTC. Translated: CATVQTSGSSYEQYF.

This clonotype counts as medium-sized. V and J are TRBV10-2 and TRBJ1-5, with a possible D match to TRBD1 (5 bases). Germline V gene sequence: CDR1 WSHSY, CDR2 SAAADI. V lost 0 bases, J lost 0 bases, and 9 bases lay in between. The CDR3 consists of 16 residues. CDR3 bases: TGCGCCAGCAGTGAGTCGCCAGGGAATAGCAATCAGCCCCAGCATTTT. Amino acid sequence: CASSESPGNSNQPQHF.

This clonotype was observed a handful of times. J is TRBJ2-3 and V is TRBV12-3 or TRBV12-4; 11 bases are a match to TRBD1. V was pared by 5 bases and J by 4 bases, with 2 bases of the junction left unmatched. CDR3 size: 14 residues. The CDR3 here is CASSPGQGADTQYF. CDR3 DNA sequence: TGTGCCAGCAGTCCGGGACAGGGGGCAGATACGCAGTATTTT.

The CDR3 loop reads CSARSGTSGSYEQYF. CDR3 in DNA: TGCAGTGCTAGATCCGGGACTAGCGGCTCCTACGAGCAGTACTTC. V and J are TRBV20-1 and TRBJ2-7, with 11 bases fitting TRBD2. CDR3 length equals 15 residues. Looked up from germline, CDR1 is DFQATT and CDR2 is SNEGSKA (reference sequence). The trim removed 2 bases at V and 0 bases at J, leaving 3 bases unmatched.

This clonotype was observed many times. The chain uses TRBV24-1 and TRBJ2-3; D not certain. This CDR3 region has 14 residues. Germline V gene sequence: CDR1 KGHDR, CDR2 SFDVKD. Between the trimmed V and J ends, which lost 2 bases and 5 bases, there was a span of 10 bases. The CDR3 nucleotides are TGTGCCACCAGTGATTCGCTGCGAGGAGATACGCAGTATTTT. It is translated as CATSDSLRGDTQYF.

This clonotype was observed at least ten times. The CDR3 loop reads CSARDIGGDSREQVAEQYF. In DNA, the CDR3 is TGCAGTGCTAGAGATATAGGAGGGGACTCGCGGGAGCAGGTAGCCGAGCAGTACTTC. This rearrangement joins TRBV20-1 to TRBJ2-7; TRBD2 matches at 7 bases. Losses at the gene ends were 0 bases for V and 6 bases for J; bases not matched to a gene: 23. Germline V CDR1 and CDR2: DFQATT, SNEGSKA (reference sequence). The CDR3 is 19 residues long.

This chain joins TRBV14 and TRBJ1-6; no clear D. Trimming stripped 4 bases from V and 4 bases from J, with 11 bases between. The CDR3 covers 15 residues. Per the germline V gene, CDR1 is SGHDN and CDR2 is FVKESK. The CDR3 region is CASSLTEAYNSPLHF. For the CDR3, the DNA is TGTGCCAGCAGCCTAACGGAGGCTTATAATTCACCCCTCCACTTT.

The rearrangement links TRBV12-3 or TRBV12-4 to TRBJ1-6, with D possibly matching TRBD1 (5 bases). V was pared by 5 bases and J by 8 bases, with 16 bases between. The length of the CDR3 is 15 residues. The CDR3 nucleotides are TGTGCCAGCAGTCTCGGGACCGCGAGGGATTCACCCCTCCACTTT. It is translated as CASSLGTARDSPLHF.

A few counts support this clonotype. This could be a read error, since a much larger clone is one nucleotide away. This sequence joins TRBV9 and TRBJ2-7, with 9 bases lining up with TRBD1. The CDR3 extends over 14 amino acids. Germline CDR1 and CDR2: SGDLS and YYNGEE. In DNA form, the CDR3 reads TGTGCCAGCAGCGTAGACACAGGGGGCAACGAGCAGTCCTTC. Protein sequence: CASSVDTGGNEQSF.

The V gene is TRBV5-1, the J gene TRBJ2-3; 9 nucleotides agree with TRBD1. V trimming: 2 bases; J trimming: 2 bases; junction bases outside the gene matches: 9. The CDR3 has 17 amino acids. CDR1 SGHRS and CDR2 YFSETQ come from the germline V gene. CDR3 DNA sequence: TGCGCCAGCAGCTTCAATAGGGGACAGGGATCCACAGATACGCAGTATTTT. It codes for CASSFNRGQGSTDTQYF.